The present entry profiles one TCR beta chain with its context. Its matching antigen is unknown. Primers for the PCR totalled 60 Vbeta and 13 Jbeta. Generated by immunoSEQ multiplex PCR, the TCRdb table keeps only in-frame clones and is missing some. This table holds about 100,000 clones, 73% found once. Losses at the gene ends were 3 bases for V and 9 bases for J; bases not matched to a gene: 7. The CDR3 runs to 13 residues. Germline V lookup: CDR1 MNHNS, CDR2 SASEGT. This sample was included in a study of cytomegalovirus exposure and HLA in healthy donors. Study-level results: Earlier findings revealed that most TCR beta V segments proved productive either about 87% or about 30% of the time. For presence/absence analyses, sequencing depth was assumed to be roughly uniform across donors. A list of 164 TCR beta chains associated with cytomegalovirus was given.

Material: PBMCs. This TCR derives from a middle-aged man in good health and CMV-seronegative. The rearrangement joins TRBV6-1 to TRBJ2-5; 7 nucleotides align to TRBD2. This CDR3 is CASSDPGRAAQYF. The CDR3 DNA follows: TGTGCCAGCAGTGATCCGGGGAGGGCGGCCCAGTACTTC.